This T cell receptor beta chain was retrieved from a study of OX40 agonist ivuxolimab in advanced cancers. The V gene's germline CDR1 is LNHDA and CDR2 SQIVND (reference sequence). This CDR3 comprises 15 residues. V was pared by 5 bases and J by 7 bases, with 9 bases of the junction left unmatched. Baseline was the first blood sampling point, followed by cycle 4 day 1 and cycle 7 day 1. TCRdb's copy holds only in-frame clones and misses some; the assay was immunoSEQ multiplex PCR. This sample has about 76,000 clones, with roughly nine tenths found just once. The sample was CD4+ or CD8+ T cells sorted from blood, taken in a trial of the OX40 agonist ivuxolimab. This receptor was taken from an adult with an advanced solid tumor such as melanoma, head and neck, liver or kidney cancer. The chain uses TRBV19 and TRBJ2-1; 9 bases align to TRBD2. This chain's CDR3 is CASSSVAGGLNEQFF. The CDR3 DNA reads as TGTGCCAGTAGTTCCGTGGCGGGAGGGTTGAATGAGCAGTTCTTC.